The 24 T cell receptor beta chains listed next were all sequenced from one sample in a study of Ad26.COV2.S vaccination and SARS-CoV-2 variants. Treatment defined: approximately 18 received Ad26.COV2.S at low or high dose, single or two shots; roughly five received placebo; per-sample allocation not given. Sampling took place 63 days after the first vaccine or placebo injection. Sequencing used immunoSEQ multiplex PCR; TCRdb keeps in-frame clones, though not all of them. The sample holds about 350,000 clones; 88% are singletons and the top ten take approximately 5.9%. This sample comprised peripheral blood, obtained in a trial of Ad26.COV2.S vaccine versus placebo. All receptors derive from a person between 18 and 65 years old who received the Ad26.COV2.S COVID-19 vaccine or a placebo.

This chain connects TRBV6-1 to TRBJ2-2, with 13 nucleotides matching TRBD2. Germline CDR1 and CDR2: MNHNS and SASEGT. The CDR3 has 17 residues. J lost 4 bases, V lost 4 bases, and 6 bases had no gene match. CDR3 residues: CASSGLAGGAVTGELFF. CDR3 DNA sequence: TGTGCCAGCAGTGGACTAGCGGGGGGTGCGGTCACCGGGGAGCTGTTTTTT.

This chain connects TRBV3-1 (or the pseudogene TRBV3-2) to TRBJ1-1, with D unclear. V gave up 3 bases and J gave up 7 bases, with 9 bases separating them. CDR3 length: 12 amino acids. Germline V CDR1 and CDR2: LGHDT, YNNKEL (reference sequence). CDR3 DNA sequence: TGTGCCAGCAGCCAGGTCCCTTTTGAAGCTTTCTTT. Translated: CASSQVPFEAFF.

This chain joins TRBV3-1 (or the pseudogene TRBV3-2) and TRBJ1-5, with TRBD1 matching 9 bases. Germline CDR1 is LGHDT and CDR2 is YNNKEL (reference sequence). This CDR3 spans 14 amino acids. V gave up 4 bases and J gave up 4 bases; unmatched junction bases: 2. CDR3 bases: TGTGCCAGCAGCCTGGGACAGGGTAATCAGCCCCAGCATTTT. The encoded protein is CASSLGQGNQPQHF.

There are a few counts of this clone. The chain is built from TRBV6-2 or TRBV6-3 and TRBJ1-5; D remains unclear. V was clipped by 6 bases and J by 4 bases, with 7 bases between them. CDR3 size: 12 residues. Germline V CDR1 and CDR2: MNHEY, SVGEGT. The CDR3 coding sequence is TGTGCCAGCAGCCGGGGAAATCAGCCCCAGCATTTT. Translation gives CASSRGNQPQHF.

V gene TRBV11-2 combines with J gene TRBJ2-2; D is perhaps TRBD1 (6 bases). The CDR3 contains 13 residues. The V end lost 2 bases, the J end lost 7 bases, and 8 bases lay between the germline ends. Germline V gene sequence: CDR1 SGHAT, CDR2 FQNNGV. Written as DNA, the CDR3 is TGTGCCAGCAGCTTATTACAGGGCGGGGAGCTGTTTTTT. Its translation: CASSLLQGGELFF.

The chain carries TRBV4-1 and TRBJ2-1; 15 bases fit TRBD2. This CDR3 spans 17 amino acids. J gave up 5 bases and V 8 bases, and 10 bases lay outside the gene matches. The germline gives CDR1 MGHRA, CDR2 YSYEKL. The CDR3, as DNA: TGCGCCAGCGGAAGAGGGACTAGCGGGAGGTCGAACAATGAGCAGTTCTTC. Its protein product is CASGRGTSGRSNNEQFF.

V gene TRBV20-1 combines with J gene TRBJ2-1; D not resolved. The CDR3 is made up of 11 amino acids. CDR1 and CDR2 (germline): DFQATT, SNEGSKA (reference sequence). V was trimmed by 3 bases and J by 13 bases, leaving 13 bases between them. In DNA, the CDR3 is TGCAGTGCTAGTAGTGGGCGGTTCCAGTTCTTC. It encodes CSASSGRFQFF.

The chain uses TRBV5-6 and TRBJ1-3, with D possibly matching TRBD1 (5 bases). From germline, CDR1 is SGHDT and CDR2 YYEEEE. The CDR3 is 13 amino acids. The V gene lost 4 bases and the J gene lost 1 base, with 6 bases spanning the gap. This chain's CDR3 is CASSKGSGNTIYF. The CDR3 DNA is TGTGCCAGCAGCAAGGGGTCTGGAAACACCATATATTTT. The full variable domain, rest sourced from reference TRBV5-6 and TRBJ1-3, is DAGVTQSPTHLIKTRGQQVTLRCSPKSGHDTVSWYQQALGQGPQFIFQYYEEEERQRGNFPDRFSGHQFPNYSSELNVNALLLGDSALYLCASSKGSGNTIYFGEGSWLTVV.

The chain has TRBV4-2 and TRBJ2-7, with D hard to call. Germline V CDR1 and CDR2: LGHNA, YNFKEQ. The germline V and J ends were trimmed by 1 base and 3 bases, with 7 bases remaining between them. CDR3 length: 13 amino acids. The CDR3 region has the DNA TGTGCCAGCAGCCAAGGACCCTTCTACGAGCAGTACTTC. This translates into CASSQGPFYEQYF.

V is TRBV6-2 or TRBV6-3 and J is TRBJ2-3; D perhaps matches TRBD1 (5 bases). In germline, CDR1 is MNHEY, CDR2 SVGEGT. This CDR3 has 15 residues. Trimming removed 4 bases from V and 0 bases from J, with 11 bases in between. CDR3: CASSSRTLSTDTQYF. Written as DNA, the CDR3 is TGTGCCAGCAGTTCCCGGACACTTAGCACAGATACGCAGTATTTT.

V is TRBV28 and J is TRBJ2-1; TRBD2 aligns across 7 bases. The CDR3 has 16 residues. V trimming: 2 bases; J trimming: 0 bases; junction bases outside the gene matches: 4. CDR1 is MDHEN, CDR2 SYDVKM, per germline. For the CDR3, the DNA is TGTGCCAGCAGTTTAGGCCGCGGGGGCTCCTACAATGAGCAGTTCTTC. As protein: CASSLGRGGSYNEQFF.

This chain links TRBV7-2 with TRBJ1-2, with D maybe TRBD1 (5 bases). With 1 base removed from V and 1 base from J, the gap between germline ends came to 13 bases. The CDR3 runs 16 residues. CDR1 and CDR2 from the germline V gene are SGHTA and FQGNSA. CDR3 nucleotides: TGTGCCAGCAGCTTAGATCGTTGGGGCGGTAACTATGGCTACACCTTC. Protein sequence: CASSLDRWGGNYGYTF.

The V gene is TRBV2, the J gene TRBJ2-7; D is possibly TRBD1 (7 bases). This CDR3 region has 14 residues. V was pared by 3 bases and J by 3 bases, with 12 bases between. CDR1 is SNHLY, CDR2 FYNNEI, per germline. CDR3 amino acids: CASSEQGGNYEQYF. The CDR3 region has the DNA TGTGCCAGCAGTGAGCAGGGGGGCAACTACGAGCAGTACTTC.

The chain has TRBV27 and TRBJ1-5; 10 bases match TRBD1. V was pared by 5 bases and J by 5 bases, with 6 bases of the junction left unmatched. The CDR3 totals 15 residues. Germline V gives CDR1 MNHEY, CDR2 SMNVEV (reference sequence). The CDR3: CASSASGQGHQPQHF. In nucleotides, the CDR3 is TGTGCCAGCAGTGCCTCGGGACAGGGGCATCAGCCCCAGCATTTT.

This chain joins TRBV6-5 and TRBJ2-7; D gene ambiguous. This CDR3 spans 15 amino acids. The germline CDR1 and CDR2 sequences are MNHEY and SVGAGI. The V end was cut by 0 bases, the J end by 3 bases, with 12 bases between. DNA of the CDR3: TGTGCCAGCAGTTACTCAGACAACACATTCTACGAGCAGTACTTC. Protein product: CASSYSDNTFYEQYF.

V usage is TRBV29-1 and J usage is TRBJ1-2; 8 positions match TRBD1. CDR1 and CDR2 (germline): SQVTM, ANQGSEA. The CDR3 contains 12 residues. The V gene end was trimmed by 5 bases and the J gene end by 4 bases; junction bases not matched to a gene: 3. For the CDR3, the DNA is TGCAGCGTTTTCGACAGGGGCTATGGCTACACCTTC. The encoded protein is CSVFDRGYGYTF.

By share, this clone ranks as medium-sized. V gene TRBV6-1 combines with J gene TRBJ1-2; D remains ambiguous. Germline V gene data show CDR1 as MNHNS and CDR2 as SASEGT. V shed 2 bases and J shed 0 bases, with 4 bases lying between them. CDR3 size: 13 residues. CDR3 amino acids: CASSETANYGYTF. For the CDR3, the DNA is TGTGCCAGCAGTGAAACAGCTAACTATGGCTACACCTTC.

The chain recombines TRBV5-6 with TRBJ1-2; weak D call: TRBD1 (5 bases). The CDR3 runs to 14 residues. Germline loops: CDR1 SGHDT, CDR2 YYEEEE. V was cut by 2 bases and J by 2 bases, with 10 bases left in between. The DNA of the CDR3 is TGTGCCAGCAGCTTAACGGGGACGAACTATGGCTACACCTTC. It codes for CASSLTGTNYGYTF.

The sample holds one count of this clone. The chain couples TRBV25-1 to TRBJ1-4; D uncertain. The germline V gene has CDR1 MGHDK and CDR2 SYGVNS. The CDR3 extends over 14 amino acids. Trimming took off 0 bases at V and 8 bases at J, with 10 bases between the two ends. The CDR3 spells CASSEYVVEEKLFF. The CDR3 DNA is TGTGCCAGCAGTGAATATGTGGTAGAGGAAAAACTGTTTTTT.

The CDR3 sequence is CASSRREPTYEQYF. CDR3 nucleotides: TGTGCCAGCTCACGAAGAGAGCCTACCTACGAGCAGTACTTC. The V gene is TRBV18, the J gene TRBJ2-7; D is unresolved. Trimming removed 4 bases at V and 2 bases at J, with 12 bases between. There are 14 residues in the CDR3. Germline-derived CDR1 and CDR2 are KGHSH and LQKENI.

With respect to this clone: Other DNA variants within this sample encode the same CDR3. The chain couples TRBV6-5 to TRBJ1-2, with 8 positions matching TRBD1. CDR3 length equals 13 residues. The V gene end was trimmed by 7 bases and the J gene end by 4 bases; junction bases not matched to a gene: 5. Looked up from germline, CDR1 is MNHEY and CDR2 is SVGAGI. As DNA, the CDR3 is TGTGCCAGCACCAGAGGACAGGGCTATGGCTACACCTTC. Its protein is CASTRGQGYGYTF.

About this clone: In the same sample, other DNA sequences code for this CDR3. The rearrangement links TRBV27 to TRBJ2-7; D is undetermined. The CDR3 totals 13 residues. CDR1 and CDR2 from the germline V gene are MNHEY and SMNVEV (reference sequence). Trimming removed 2 bases at V and 4 bases at J, with 9 bases between. CDR3 sequence reads: CASSLSLGYEQYF. In DNA form, the CDR3 reads TGTGCCAGCAGTTTAAGTCTCGGATACGAGCAGTACTTC.

The gene calls are TRBV19 and TRBJ1-3; no reliable D call. V was clipped by 5 bases and J by 1 base, with 6 bases between them. Per germline, CDR1 LNHDA and CDR2 SQIVND (reference sequence). This CDR3 comprises 13 residues. The CDR3, as DNA: TGTGCCAGTAGTCCTGATTCTGGAAACACCATATATTTT. Amino acid sequence: CASSPDSGNTIYF.

CDR3 protein: CASRPSGTGDEQFF. Written as DNA, the CDR3 is TGTGCCAGCAGACCCTCCGGGACAGGGGATGAGCAGTTCTTC. The V and J genes are TRBV27 and TRBJ2-1; 10 bases align to TRBD1. CDR3 length equals 14 residues. Germline V CDR1 and CDR2: MNHEY, SMNVEV (reference sequence). The V segment lost 6 bases and the J segment 8 bases; nucleotides outside the gene matches: 7.